This T cell receptor beta chain was captured by sequencing in a study of radiation and T cells in renal cell carcinoma. On the study more broadly: Nephrectomy followed 15 Gy stereotactic body radiation by 4 weeks.

Sequenced by immunoSEQ multiplex PCR; TCRdb stores in-frame clones only, minus some. Of 95,000 or so clones in the sample, approximately 86% were seen once. Sample time point: baseline pretreatment blood. As to treatment: 15 Gy SBRT to primary tumor, nephrectomy 4 weeks later. This renal cell carcinoma was of the clear cell type. The ends were cut back, 3 bases at V and 5 bases at J, with 8 bases in the middle. Germline CDR1 LNHDA, CDR2 SQIVND (reference sequence). This CDR3 contains 13 residues. The specimen was blood, collected from a patient whose treatment included radiotherapy and nephrectomy. The chain uses TRBV19 and TRBJ2-1; D is undetermined. This TCR derives from a man between 50 and 59 years old with renal cell carcinoma. CDR3 residues: CASSINTDNEQFF. As DNA, the CDR3 is TGTGCCAGTAGTATCAACACAGACAATGAGCAGTTCTTC.